The subject of this entry is one TCR beta chain. Its antigen remains unidentified. This specimen belongs to a study of T cell responses to AZD1222 COVID-19 vaccine. CDR1 and CDR2 (germline): MDHEN, SYDVKM. Trimming cost V 6 bases and J 8 bases, with 19 bases left between them. This CDR3 spans 14 amino acids. Whole-study findings and limits: CD4 TCRs covered the whole spike, strongest at regions 160-218 and 743-854. Two AZD1222 doses significantly raised spike-specific TCR breadth and depth over controls. Nearly half of spike-specific TCRs reportedly go after variant regions that carry no mutations.

The protocol was immunoSEQ multiplex PCR, while the TCRdb copy is restricted to in-frame clones and leaves out a portion. The table lists tens of thousands of clones, roughly 90% of them singletons. The chain combines TRBV28 with TRBJ1-2; no firm D call. The origin of this receptor is an adult who received the AZD1222 COVID-19 vaccine. Source: peripheral blood, taken 28 days after the second AZD1222 dose. DNA for the CDR3: TGTGCCAGCAGCCCGGTGCGGCTATATGGGGGCTACACCTTC. Amino acid sequence: CASSPVRLYGGYTF.